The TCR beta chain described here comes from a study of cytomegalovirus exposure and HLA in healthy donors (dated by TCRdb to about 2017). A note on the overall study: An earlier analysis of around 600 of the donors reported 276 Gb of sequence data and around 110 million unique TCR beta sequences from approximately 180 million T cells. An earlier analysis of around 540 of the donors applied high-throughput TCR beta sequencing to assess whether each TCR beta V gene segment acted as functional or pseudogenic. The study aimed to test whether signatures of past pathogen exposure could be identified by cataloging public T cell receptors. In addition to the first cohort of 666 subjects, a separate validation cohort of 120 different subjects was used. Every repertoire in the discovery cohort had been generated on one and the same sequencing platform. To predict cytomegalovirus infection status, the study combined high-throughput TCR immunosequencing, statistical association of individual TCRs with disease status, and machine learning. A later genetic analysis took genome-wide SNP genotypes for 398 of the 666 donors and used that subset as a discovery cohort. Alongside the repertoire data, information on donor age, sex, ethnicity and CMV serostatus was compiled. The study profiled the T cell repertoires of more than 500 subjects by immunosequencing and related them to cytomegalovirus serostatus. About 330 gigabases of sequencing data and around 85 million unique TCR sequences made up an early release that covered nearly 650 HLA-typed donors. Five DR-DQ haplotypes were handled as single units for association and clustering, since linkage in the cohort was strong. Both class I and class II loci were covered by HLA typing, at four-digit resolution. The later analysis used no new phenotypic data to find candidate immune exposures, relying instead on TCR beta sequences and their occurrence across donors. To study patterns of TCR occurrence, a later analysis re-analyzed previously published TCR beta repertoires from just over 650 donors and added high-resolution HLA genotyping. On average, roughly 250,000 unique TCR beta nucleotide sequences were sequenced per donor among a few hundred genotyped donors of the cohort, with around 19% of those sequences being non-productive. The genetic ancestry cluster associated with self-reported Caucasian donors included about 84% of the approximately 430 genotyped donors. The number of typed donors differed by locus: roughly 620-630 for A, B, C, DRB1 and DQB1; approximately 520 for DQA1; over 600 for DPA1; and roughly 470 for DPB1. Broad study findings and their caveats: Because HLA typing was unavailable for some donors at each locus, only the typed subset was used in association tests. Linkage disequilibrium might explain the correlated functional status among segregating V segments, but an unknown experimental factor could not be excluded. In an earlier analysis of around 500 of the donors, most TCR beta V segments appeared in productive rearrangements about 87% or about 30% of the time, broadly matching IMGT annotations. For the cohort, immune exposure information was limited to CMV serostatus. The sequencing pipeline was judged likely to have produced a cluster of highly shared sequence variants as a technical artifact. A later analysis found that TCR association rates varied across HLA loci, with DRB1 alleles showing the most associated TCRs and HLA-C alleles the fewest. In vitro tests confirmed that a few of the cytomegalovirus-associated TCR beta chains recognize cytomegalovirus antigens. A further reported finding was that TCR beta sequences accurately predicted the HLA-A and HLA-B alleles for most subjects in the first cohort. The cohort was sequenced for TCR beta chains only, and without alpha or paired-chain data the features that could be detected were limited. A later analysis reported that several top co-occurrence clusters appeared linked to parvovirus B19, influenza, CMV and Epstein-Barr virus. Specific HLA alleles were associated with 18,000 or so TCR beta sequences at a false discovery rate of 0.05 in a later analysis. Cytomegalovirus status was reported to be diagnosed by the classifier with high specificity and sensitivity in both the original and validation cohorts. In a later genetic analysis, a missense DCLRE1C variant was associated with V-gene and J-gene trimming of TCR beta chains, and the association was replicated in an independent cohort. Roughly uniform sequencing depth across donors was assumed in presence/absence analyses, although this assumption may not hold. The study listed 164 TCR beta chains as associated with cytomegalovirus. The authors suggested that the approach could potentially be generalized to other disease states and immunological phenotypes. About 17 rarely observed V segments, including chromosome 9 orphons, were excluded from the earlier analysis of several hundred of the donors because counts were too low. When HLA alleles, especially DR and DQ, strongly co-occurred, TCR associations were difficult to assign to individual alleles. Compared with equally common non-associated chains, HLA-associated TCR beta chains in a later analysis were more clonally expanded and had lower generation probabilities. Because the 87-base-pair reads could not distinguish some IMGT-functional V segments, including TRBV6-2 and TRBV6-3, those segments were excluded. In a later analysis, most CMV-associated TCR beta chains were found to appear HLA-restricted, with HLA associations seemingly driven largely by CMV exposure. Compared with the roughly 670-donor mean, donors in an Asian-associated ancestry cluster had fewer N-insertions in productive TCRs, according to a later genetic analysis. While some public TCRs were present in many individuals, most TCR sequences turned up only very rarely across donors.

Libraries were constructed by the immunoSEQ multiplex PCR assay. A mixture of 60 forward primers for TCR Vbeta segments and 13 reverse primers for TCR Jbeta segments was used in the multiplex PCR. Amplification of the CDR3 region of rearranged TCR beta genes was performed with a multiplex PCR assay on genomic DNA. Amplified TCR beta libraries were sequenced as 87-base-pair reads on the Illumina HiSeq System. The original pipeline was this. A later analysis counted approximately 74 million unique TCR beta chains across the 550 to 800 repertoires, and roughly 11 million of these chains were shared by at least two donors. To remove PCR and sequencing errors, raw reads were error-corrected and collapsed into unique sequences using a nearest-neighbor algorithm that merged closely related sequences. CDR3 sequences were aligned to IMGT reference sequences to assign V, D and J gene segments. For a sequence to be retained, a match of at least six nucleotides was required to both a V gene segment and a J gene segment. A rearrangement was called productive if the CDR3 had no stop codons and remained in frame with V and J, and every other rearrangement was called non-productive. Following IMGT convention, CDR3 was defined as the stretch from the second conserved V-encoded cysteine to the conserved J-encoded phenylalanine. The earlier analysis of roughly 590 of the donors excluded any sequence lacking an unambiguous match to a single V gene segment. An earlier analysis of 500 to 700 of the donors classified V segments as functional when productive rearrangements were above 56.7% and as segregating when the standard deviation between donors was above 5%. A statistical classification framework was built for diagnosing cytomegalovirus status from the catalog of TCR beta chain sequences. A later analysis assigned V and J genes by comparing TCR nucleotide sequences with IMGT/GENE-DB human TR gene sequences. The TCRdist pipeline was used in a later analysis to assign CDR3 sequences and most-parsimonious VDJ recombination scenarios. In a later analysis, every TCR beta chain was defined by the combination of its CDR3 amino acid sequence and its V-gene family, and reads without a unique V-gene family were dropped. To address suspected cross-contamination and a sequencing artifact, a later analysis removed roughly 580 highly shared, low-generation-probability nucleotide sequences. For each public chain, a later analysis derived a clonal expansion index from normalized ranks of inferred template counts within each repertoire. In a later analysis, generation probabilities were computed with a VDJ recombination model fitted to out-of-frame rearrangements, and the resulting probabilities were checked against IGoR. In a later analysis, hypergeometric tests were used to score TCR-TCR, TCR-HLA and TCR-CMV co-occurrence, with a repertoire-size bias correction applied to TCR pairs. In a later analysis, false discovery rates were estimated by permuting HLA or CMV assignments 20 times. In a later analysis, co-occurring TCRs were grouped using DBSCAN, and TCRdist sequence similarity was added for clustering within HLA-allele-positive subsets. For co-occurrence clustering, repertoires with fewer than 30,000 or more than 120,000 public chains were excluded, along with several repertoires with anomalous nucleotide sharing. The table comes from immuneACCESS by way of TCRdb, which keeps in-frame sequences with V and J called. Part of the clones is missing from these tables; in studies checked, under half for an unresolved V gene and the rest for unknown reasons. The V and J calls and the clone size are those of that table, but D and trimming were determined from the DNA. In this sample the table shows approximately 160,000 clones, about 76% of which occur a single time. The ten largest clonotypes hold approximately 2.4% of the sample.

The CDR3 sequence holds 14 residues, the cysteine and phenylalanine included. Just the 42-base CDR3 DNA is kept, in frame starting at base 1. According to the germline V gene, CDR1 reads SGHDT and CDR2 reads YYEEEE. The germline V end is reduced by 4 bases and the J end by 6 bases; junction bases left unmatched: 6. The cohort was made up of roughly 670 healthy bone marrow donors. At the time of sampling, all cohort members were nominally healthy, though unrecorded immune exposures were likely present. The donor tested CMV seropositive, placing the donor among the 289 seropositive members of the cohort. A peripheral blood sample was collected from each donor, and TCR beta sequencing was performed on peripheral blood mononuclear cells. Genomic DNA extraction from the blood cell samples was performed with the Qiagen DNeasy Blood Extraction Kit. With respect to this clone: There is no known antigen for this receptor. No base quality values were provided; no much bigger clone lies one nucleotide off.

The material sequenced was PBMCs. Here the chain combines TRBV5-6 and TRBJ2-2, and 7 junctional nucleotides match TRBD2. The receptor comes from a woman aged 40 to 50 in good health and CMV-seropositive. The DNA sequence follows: TGTGCCAGCAGCCCTAGCGGAGCACCCGGGGAGCTGTTTTTT. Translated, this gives CASSPSGAPGELFF.